This TCR beta chain was sequenced during a study of blood T cell repertoires in COVID-19 (dated by TCRdb to about 2020). Regarding the research as a whole: The collaborator samples originated in the United States, Italy and Spain and spanned the acute and convalescent phases of COVID-19. The repertoires were released in a freely available public database meant as a resource for research on the immune response to SARS-CoV-2. Sample metadata almost always included a de-identified subject ID, COVID-19 status, age in years and sex. Subjects who had been exposed to COVID-19, were actively infected with it, or had recovered from it provided the deeply sampled blood TCRbeta repertoires that made up the dataset. Where available, HLA class I and class II types were obtained from metadata supplied by the sample provider rather than from assay-based typing. Samples came from the ongoing ImmuneRACE study (first 160 participants) plus 1,254 subjects from 6 global collaborators. The prospective study material was composed of cDNA or gDNA derived from T cells, B-cell-depleted T cells, or PBMCs.

TCRbeta CDR3 regions were amplified from genomic DNA using the immunoSEQ Assay, a bias-controlled multiplex PCR. Per the original workflow: Nucleated cell counts per sample were estimated from amplification of reference gene primers within the assay. To quantify the absolute abundance of each unique TCRbeta CDR3 rearrangement, sequence reads were collapsed and filtered. For each sample, productive Simpson clonality was calculated as the square root of Simpson's diversity index over productive rearrangements. The table was pulled from immuneACCESS by TCRdb, which kept in-frame rearrangements only. Such tables lose some clones; where checked, under half of the loss comes from unresolved V genes, and the rest has no known cause. That table gives V, J and clone size, and the DNA gave D and trimming. Here the sample has fewer than 200,000 clones; 84% occur a single time. Clones ranked in the top ten supply about 3.2% of the sample.

For this clone: Which antigen it targets is not known. Per-nucleotide qualities are absent, and no much larger clonotype sits a single base away.

Findings and caveats that apply to the study as a whole: The quantity of clinical and demographic metadata differed by source and by participant and was supplied without curation.

The V and J ends are trimmed by 5 bases and 6 bases, leaving 20 bases between them. The CDR1 and CDR2 encoded by the germline V gene (reference sequence) are LNHDA and SQIVND. CDR3 length: 17 amino acids, cysteine to phenylalanine. Just CDR3 DNA is preserved here, 51 bases in frame from base 1. Enrolling through a virtual design, the prospective study's participants ranged in age from about 18 to 89 years and lived across 24 United States geographic areas. To assign participants to cohorts, the prospective study relied on clinical history that participants themselves reported in a screening survey and a study questionnaire. Exposed participants had been in contact with someone with a PCR-confirmed or clinician-diagnosed COVID-19 case within 2 weeks of study entry. In the prospective study, mobile phlebotomists collected whole blood, serum and a nasopharyngeal or oropharyngeal swab from each participant. Prospective study participants could optionally give additional blood draws and questionnaires over an approximately two-month period. Before DNA extraction, prospective study blood samples were shipped either frozen or at room temperature.

The source material was PBMCs or T cells enriched from blood (not recorded which). The clonotype was recovered from a woman between 25 and 40 years old who had been exposed to COVID-19. The chain uses TRBV19 and TRBJ1-6, with the D gene uncertain. The CDR3 protein: CASSFDYELGVNSPLHF. The DNA is TGTGCCAGTAGTTTCGACTATGAGTTGGGAGTTAATTCACCCCTCCACTTT.